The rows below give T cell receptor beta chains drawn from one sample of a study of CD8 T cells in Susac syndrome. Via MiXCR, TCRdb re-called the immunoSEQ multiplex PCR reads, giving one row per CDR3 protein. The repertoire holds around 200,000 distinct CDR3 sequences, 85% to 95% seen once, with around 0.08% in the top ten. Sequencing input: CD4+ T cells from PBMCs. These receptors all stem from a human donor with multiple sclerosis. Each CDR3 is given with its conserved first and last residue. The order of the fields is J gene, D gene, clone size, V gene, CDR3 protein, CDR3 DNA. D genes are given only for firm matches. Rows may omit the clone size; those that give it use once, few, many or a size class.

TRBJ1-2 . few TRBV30 CAARGDYGYTF TGTGCCGCAAGAGGTGACTATGGCTACACCTTC
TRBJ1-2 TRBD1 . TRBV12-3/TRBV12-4 CASSLNRGRSNYGYTF TGTGCCAGCAGTTTAAACAGGGGACGGTCTAACTATGGCTACACCTTC
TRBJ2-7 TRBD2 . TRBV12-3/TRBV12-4 CASSFLAGGREQYF TGTGCCAGCAGTTTTCTAGCGGGGGGGCGGGAGCAGTACTTC
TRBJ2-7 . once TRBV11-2 CASSLPGSEQYF TGTGCCAGCAGCTTACCGGGGAGCGAGCAGTACTTC
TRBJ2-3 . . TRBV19 CASSIDLGQNTDTQYF TGTGCCAGTAGTATAGATTTGGGCCAGAACACAGATACGCAGTATTTT
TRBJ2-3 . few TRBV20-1 CSARGGGWGTQYF TGCAGTGCGAGGGGAGGAGGGTGGGGGACGCAGTATTTT
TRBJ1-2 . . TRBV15 CATSRQANYGYTF TGTGCCACCAGCAGACAGGCTAACTATGGCTACACCTTC
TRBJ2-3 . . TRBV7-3 CASSYSGRGNTQYF TGTGCCAGCAGCTACAGCGGCCGGGGAAATACGCAGTATTTT
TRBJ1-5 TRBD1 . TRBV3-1 CASSHGTGRGQPQHF TGTGCCAGCAGCCACGGGACAGGGAGGGGTCAGCCCCAGCATTTT
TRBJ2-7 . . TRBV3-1 CASSPGWHSSYEQYF TGTGCCAGCAGCCCGGGGTGGCACAGCTCCTACGAGCAGTACTTC
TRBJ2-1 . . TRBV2 CASSYQDEQFF TGTGCCAGCAGTTATCAGGATGAGCAGTTCTTC
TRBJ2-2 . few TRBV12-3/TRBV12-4 CASSPRSGELFF TGTGCCAGCAGTCCAAGGTCCGGGGAGCTGTTTTTT
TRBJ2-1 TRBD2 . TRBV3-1 CASSRQTARDYRAPREQFF TGTGCCAGCAGCCGGCAGACTGCCCGGGACTACCGAGCCCCCCGGGAGCAGTTCTTC
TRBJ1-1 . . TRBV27 CASSFAGATEAFF TGTGCCAGCAGTTTTGCTGGGGCCACTGAAGCTTTCTTT
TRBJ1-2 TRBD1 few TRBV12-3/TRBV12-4 CASSQGQGNYGYTF TGTGCCAGCAGTCAGGGACAGGGAAACTATGGCTACACCTTC
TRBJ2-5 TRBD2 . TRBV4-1 CASSPGTMFQETQYF TGCGCCAGCAGTCCCGGGACTATGTTCCAAGAGACCCAGTACTTC
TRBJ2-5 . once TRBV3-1 CASSQATGESETQYF TGTGCCAGCAGCCAAGCGACGGGGGAATCAGAGACCCAGTACTTC
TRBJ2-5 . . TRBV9 CASSVDTVQETQYF TGTGCCAGCAGCGTAGATACAGTCCAAGAGACCCAGTACTTC
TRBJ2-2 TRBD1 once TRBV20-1 CSARTGGNVGELFF TGCAGTGCAAGGACAGGGGGCAATGTCGGGGAGCTGTTTTTT
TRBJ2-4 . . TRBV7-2 CASSAGIESPYF TGTGCCAGCAGCGCCGGGATCGAAAGTCCGTACTTC
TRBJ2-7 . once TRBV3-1 CASRDTTYEQYF TGTGCCAGCAGGGACACCACCTACGAGCAGTACTTC
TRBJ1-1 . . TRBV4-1 CASRSAGRSTEAFF TGCGCCAGCAGGAGTGCGGGGAGAAGCACTGAAGCTTTCTTT
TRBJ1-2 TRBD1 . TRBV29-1 CSDFQQGRSYGYTF TGCAGCGACTTTCAACAGGGGCGTTCCTATGGCTACACCTTC
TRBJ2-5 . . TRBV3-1 CASSRRKETQYF TGTGCCAGCAGCCGAAGAAAAGAGACCCAGTACTTC
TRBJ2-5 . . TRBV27 CASSPLMRTQETQYF TGTGCCAGCAGCCCCCTGATGAGGACCCAAGAGACCCAGTACTTC
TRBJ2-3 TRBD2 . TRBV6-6 CASSYPTGGVGTQYF TGTGCCAGCAGTTACCCCACGGGGGGGGTAGGTACGCAGTATTTT
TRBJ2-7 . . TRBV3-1 CASSPLQGVGHYEQYF TGTGCCAGCAGCCCCCTACAGGGTGTAGGACATTACGAGCAGTACTTC
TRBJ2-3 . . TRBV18 CASSQERGGRGDTQYF TGTGCCAGCTCACAAGAAAGGGGGGGCCGCGGAGATACGCAGTATTTT
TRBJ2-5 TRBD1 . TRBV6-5 CASSLQGAERETQYF TGTGCCAGCAGCTTACAGGGGGCCGAGCGAGAGACCCAGTACTTC
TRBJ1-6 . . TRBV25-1 CASRQGNPLTFNSPLHF TGTGCCAGCAGACAAGGGAATCCCCTGACCTTTAATTCACCCCTCCACTTT
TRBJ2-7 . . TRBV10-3 CAISESREQYF TGTGCCATCAGTGAGTCGCGCGAGCAGTACTTC
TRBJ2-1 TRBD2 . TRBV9 CASSPRGGVGVEQFF TGTGCCAGCAGCCCCCGGGGGGGCGTTGGAGTTGAGCAGTTCTTC
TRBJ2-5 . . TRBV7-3 CASSLRGRQLQETQYF TGTGCCAGCTCACTTCGGGGTCGACAGTTACAAGAGACCCAGTACTTC
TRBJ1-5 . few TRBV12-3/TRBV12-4 CASSSPGGNQPQHF TGTGCCAGCAGCTCTCCAGGGGGCAATCAGCCCCAGCATTTT